What follows is one T cell receptor (beta chain) and its context. The V and J ends lost 8 bases and 5 bases respectively, with 9 bases between them. The germline CDR1 and CDR2 sequences are MNHEY and SMNVEV (reference sequence). The CDR3 runs 11 residues. The data are from a study of graft-versus-host responses after intestinal transplantation. Study-level background: After anti-thymocyte globulin induction, recipients took tacrolimus and steroids for approximately 3 years.

The repertoire was sequenced with immunoSEQ multiplex PCR; TCRdb's copy has only in-frame clones and lacks some. The sample shows 80,000 or so clones, about 90% of them seen only once. Sequencing used PBMCs, obtained 98 days after intestinal transplantation. The chain carries TRBV27 and TRBJ1-2, with D unresolved. The receptor's source is a human patient who received an intestinal transplant, so some T cells may come from the graft donor. DNA for the CDR3: TGTGCCAGCCTATCGGTTTATGGCTACACCTTC. Translated: CASLSVYGYTF.